The 9 T cell receptor beta chains below all came from one sample that was sequenced in a study of OX40 agonist ivuxolimab in advanced cancers. TCRdb's table, derived via immunoSEQ multiplex PCR, lists solely in-frame clones and lacks some. Of about 49,000 clones in the sample, 81% are singletons; the top ten hold about 6.4%. Material: CD4+ or CD8+ T cells sorted from blood, obtained in a trial of the OX40 agonist ivuxolimab. The origin of the receptors is an adult with an advanced solid tumor such as melanoma, head and neck, liver or kidney cancer.

The chain links TRBV19 to TRBJ1-2; D is undetermined. There are 15 residues in the CDR3. Per germline, CDR1 LNHDA and CDR2 SQIVND (reference sequence). V was cut by 5 bases and J by 1 base, with 14 bases left in between. CDR3 nucleotides: TGTGCCAGTAGTCCTGGGGTCGACATTAACTATGGCTACACCTTC. It yields the protein CASSPGVDINYGYTF.

CDR3 DNA sequence: TGTGCCAGCAGCTTAGCCGGGCGGTGGGAGCAGTACTTC. Translating it yields CASSLAGRWEQYF. The rearrangement joins TRBV7-2 to TRBJ2-7; D unclear. The V and J ends lost 0 bases and 7 bases respectively, with 10 bases between them. The CDR3 runs 13 residues. Germline values: CDR1 SGHTA, CDR2 FQGNSA.

This clone was seen only once. The same CDR3 can be traced to other DNA sequences in this sample. The chain carries TRBV28 and TRBJ1-6; unclear D gene. The CDR3 is 16 amino acids. V lost 7 bases, J lost 3 bases, and 16 bases lay in between. CDR1 MDHEN and CDR2 SYDVKM come from the germline V gene. CDR3 coding DNA: TGTGCCAGCACCCTCCAAGGAGCCCTCTATAATTCACCCCTCCACTTT. Protein sequence: CASTLQGALYNSPLHF. Combining the CDR3 with reference TRBV28 and TRBJ1-6 gives the whole variable domain DVKVTQSSRYLVKRTGEKVFLECVQDMDHENMFWYRQDPGLGLRLIYFSYDVKMKEKGDIPEGYSVSREKKERFSLILESASTNQTSMYLCASTLQGALYNSPLHFGNGTRLTVT.

This clone was recorded only once. The genes are TRBV2 and TRBJ2-1; 10 positions agree with TRBD2. CDR1 is SNHLY, CDR2 FYNNEI, per germline. V was clipped by 8 bases and J by 7 bases; unmatched bases: 8. The CDR3 has 14 amino acids. The DNA for the CDR3 is TGTGCCAGCCTTTGGGCTAGCGGGAGAAATGAGCAGTTCTTC. Translating gives CASLWASGRNEQFF.

The chain combines TRBV7-9 with TRBJ2-1; 9 bases map to TRBD2. Germline V gives CDR1 SEHNR, CDR2 FQNEAQ (reference sequence). Losses at the gene ends were 4 bases for V and 4 bases for J; bases not matched to a gene: 11. The CDR3 is 17 amino acids. The CDR3 region is CASSSTLASGKYNEQFF. CDR3 bases: TGTGCCAGCAGCTCAACGTTGGCTAGCGGGAAGTACAATGAGCAGTTCTTC.

The genes are TRBV27 and TRBJ2-1, with 9 bases aligning to TRBD1. Germline CDR1 is MNHEY and CDR2 is SMNVEV (reference sequence). The CDR3 contains 14 residues. Trimming removed 6 bases from V and 6 bases from J; junction bases left unmatched: 6. CDR3 in amino acids: CASSDRGEVNEQFF. CDR3 sequence (DNA): TGTGCCAGCAGCGACAGGGGGGAGGTCAATGAGCAGTTCTTC.

The J gene is TRBJ2-3, the V gene TRBV2, with 8 bases fitting TRBD2. The CDR3 totals 13 residues. After removal of 7 bases from V and 4 bases from J, the junction contained 4 bases not matched to a gene. Germline CDR1 reads SNHLY; CDR2 reads FYNNEI. DNA of the CDR3: TGTGCCAGCACAGCGGGAGTACCAGATACGCAGTATTTT. Its protein is CASTAGVPDTQYF.

This clone was counted once. This rearrangement joins TRBV5-4 to TRBJ2-5; D gene uncertain. Germline V gene sequence: CDR1 SGHNT, CDR2 YYREEE (reference sequence). Trimming shortened V by 6 bases and J by 5 bases, and 14 bases separated the two germline ends. The CDR3 is made up of 13 amino acids. The CDR3 DNA is TGTGCCAGCACCTTCATCCCCGGGGAGACCCAGTACTTC. Its protein is CASTFIPGETQYF.

The chain recombines TRBV19 with TRBJ2-7, with D hard to call. With 6 bases removed from V and 2 bases from J, the gap between germline ends came to 14 bases. The germline gives CDR1 LNHDA, CDR2 SQIVND (reference sequence). The CDR3 runs to 14 residues. CDR3 bases: TGTGCCAGTAGCGTCTCCAACCCACCCTACGAGCAGTACTTC. Amino acid sequence: CASSVSNPPYEQYF.